This T cell receptor (beta chain) was captured by sequencing in a study of blood T cell repertoires in COVID-19. Whole-study context: Some COVID-19 samples were acute and others convalescent; all came from the United States, Italy and Spain. From T cells, B-cell-depleted T cells, or PBMCs came the material, which was cDNA or gDNA.

Per the authors' pipeline: Reference gene primers were amplified, and this amplification served to estimate nucleated cell counts. Assay used: immunoSEQ multiplex PCR; TCRdb lists only in-frame clones, some missing. Clone size and V and J calls were adopted from that table, with D and trimming inferred from the DNA. The profile shows under 80,000 clones, approximately 80% of them singletons. The sequence was collected from an elderly man with acute or convalescent COVID-19. Sequenced input: peripheral blood.

CDR3 protein: CASSPKLSNTGELFF. The CDR3 nucleotides read TGTGCCAGCTCACCAAAGCTGTCGAACACCGGGGAGCTGTTTTTT. The V call is TRBV18, the J call TRBJ2-2; unclear D gene. Germline loops: CDR1 KGHSH, CDR2 LQKENI. This CDR3 spans 15 amino acids. Trimming left V 2 bases short and J 0 bases short, with 7 bases between.